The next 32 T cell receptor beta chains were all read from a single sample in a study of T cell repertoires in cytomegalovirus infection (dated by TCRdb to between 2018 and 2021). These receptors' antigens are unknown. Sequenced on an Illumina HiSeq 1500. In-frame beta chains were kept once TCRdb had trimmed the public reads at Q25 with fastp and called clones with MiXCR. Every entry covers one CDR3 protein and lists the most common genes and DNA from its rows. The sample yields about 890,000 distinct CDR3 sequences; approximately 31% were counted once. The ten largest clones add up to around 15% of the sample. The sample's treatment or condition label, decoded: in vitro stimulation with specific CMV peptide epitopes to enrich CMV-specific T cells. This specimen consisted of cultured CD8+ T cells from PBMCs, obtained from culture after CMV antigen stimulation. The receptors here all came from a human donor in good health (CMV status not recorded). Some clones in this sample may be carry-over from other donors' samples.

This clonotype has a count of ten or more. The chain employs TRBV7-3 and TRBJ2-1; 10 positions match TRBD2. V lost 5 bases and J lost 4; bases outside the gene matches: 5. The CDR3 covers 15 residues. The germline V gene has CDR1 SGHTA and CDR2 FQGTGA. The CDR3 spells CASSIGTSEYNEQFF. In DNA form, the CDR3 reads TGTGCCAGCAGCATAGGGACTAGCGAGTACAATGAGCAGTTCTTC.

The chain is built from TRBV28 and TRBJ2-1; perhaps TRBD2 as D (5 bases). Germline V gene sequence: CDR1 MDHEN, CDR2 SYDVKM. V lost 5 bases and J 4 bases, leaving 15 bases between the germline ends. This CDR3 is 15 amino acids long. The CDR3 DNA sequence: TGTGCCAGCAGTCCTCAGAGGGAAAGGTACAATGAGCAGTTCTTC. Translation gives CASSPQRERYNEQFF.

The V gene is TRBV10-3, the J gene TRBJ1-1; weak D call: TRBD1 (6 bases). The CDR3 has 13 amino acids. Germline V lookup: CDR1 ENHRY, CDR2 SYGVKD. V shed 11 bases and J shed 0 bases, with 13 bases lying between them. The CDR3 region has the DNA TGTGCCTCGCACCAGGGGATGAACACTGAAGCTTTCTTT. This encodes CASHQGMNTEAFF.

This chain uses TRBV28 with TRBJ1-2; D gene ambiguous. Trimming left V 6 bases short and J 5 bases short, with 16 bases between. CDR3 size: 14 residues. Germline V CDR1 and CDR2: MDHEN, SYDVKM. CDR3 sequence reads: CASSLRSTAYGYTF. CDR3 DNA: TGTGCCAGCAGCCTAAGAAGCACCGCTTATGGCTACACCTTC.

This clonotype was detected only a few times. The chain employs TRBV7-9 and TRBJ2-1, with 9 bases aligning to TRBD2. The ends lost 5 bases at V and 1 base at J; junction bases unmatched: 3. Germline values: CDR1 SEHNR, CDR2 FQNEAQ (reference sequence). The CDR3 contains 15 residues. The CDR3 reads CASSRGGESYNEQFF. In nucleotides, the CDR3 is TGTGCCAGCAGCCGCGGGGGGGAGTCCTACAATGAGCAGTTCTTC.

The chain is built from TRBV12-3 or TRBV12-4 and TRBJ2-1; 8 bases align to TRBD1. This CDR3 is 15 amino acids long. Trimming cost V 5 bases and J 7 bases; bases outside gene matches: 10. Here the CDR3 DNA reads TGTGCCAGCAGTCCCCGGGACAGGCGGGATAATGAGCAGTTCTTC. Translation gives CASSPRDRRDNEQFF.

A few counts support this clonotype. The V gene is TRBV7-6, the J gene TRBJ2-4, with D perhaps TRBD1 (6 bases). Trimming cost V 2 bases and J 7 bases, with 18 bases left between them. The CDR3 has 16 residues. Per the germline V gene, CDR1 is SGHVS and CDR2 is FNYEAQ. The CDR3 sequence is CASSLSRGQGLNIQYF. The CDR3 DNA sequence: TGTGCCAGCAGCTTATCCCGCGGCCAGGGGTTGAACATTCAGTACTTC. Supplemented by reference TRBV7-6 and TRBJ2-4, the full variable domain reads GAGVSQSPRYKVTKRGQDVALRCDPISGHVSLYWYRQALGQGPEFLTYFNYEAQQDKSGLPNDRFSAERPEGSISTLTIQRTEQRDSAMYRCASSLSRGQGLNIQYFGAGTRLSVL.

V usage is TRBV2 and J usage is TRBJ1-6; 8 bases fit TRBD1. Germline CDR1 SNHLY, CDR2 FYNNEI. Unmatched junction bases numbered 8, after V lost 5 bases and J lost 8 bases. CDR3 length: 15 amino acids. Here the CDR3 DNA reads TGTGCCAGCAGTCCCGGACAGGGAATGTATTCACCCCTCCACTTT. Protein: CASSPGQGMYSPLHF.

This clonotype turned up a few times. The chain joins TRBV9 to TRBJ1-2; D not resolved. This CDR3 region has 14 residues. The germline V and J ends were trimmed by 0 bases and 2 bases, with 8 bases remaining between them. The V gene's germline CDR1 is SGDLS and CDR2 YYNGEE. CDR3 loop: CASSVGQLNYGYTF. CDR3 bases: TGTGCCAGCAGCGTAGGTCAGTTGAACTATGGCTACACCTTC.

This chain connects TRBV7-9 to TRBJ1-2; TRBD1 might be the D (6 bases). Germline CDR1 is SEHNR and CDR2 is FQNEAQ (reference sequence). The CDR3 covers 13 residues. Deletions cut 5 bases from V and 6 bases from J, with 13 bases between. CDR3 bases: TGTGCCAGCAGCCCTGGGGGCAGGCATGGCTACACCTTC. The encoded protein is CASSPGGRHGYTF.

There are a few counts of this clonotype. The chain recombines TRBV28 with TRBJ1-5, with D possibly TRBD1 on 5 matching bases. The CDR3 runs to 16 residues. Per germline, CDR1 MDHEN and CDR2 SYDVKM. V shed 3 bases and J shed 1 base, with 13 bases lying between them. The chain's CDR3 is CASSFGRGSSNQPQHF. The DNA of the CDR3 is TGTGCCAGCAGTTTCGGGAGGGGCTCGAGCAATCAGCCCCAGCATTTT.

The CDR3 sequence is CASSDRVLGQPQHF. CDR3 coding DNA: TGTGCCAGCAGTGACAGGGTCCTTGGCCAGCCCCAGCATTTT. V gene TRBV6-1 combines with J gene TRBJ1-5; a weak D match, TRBD1 (5 bases). From germline, CDR1 is MNHNS and CDR2 SASEGT. This CDR3 comprises 14 residues. Trimming removed 3 bases at V and 7 bases at J, with 13 bases between.

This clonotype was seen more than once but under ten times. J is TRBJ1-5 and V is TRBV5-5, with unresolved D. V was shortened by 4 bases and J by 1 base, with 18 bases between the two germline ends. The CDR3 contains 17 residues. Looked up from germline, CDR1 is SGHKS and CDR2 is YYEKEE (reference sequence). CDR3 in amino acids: CASSAEVASRSNQPQHF. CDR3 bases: TGTGCCAGCAGCGCCGAGGTGGCGAGCCGAAGCAATCAGCCCCAGCATTTT.

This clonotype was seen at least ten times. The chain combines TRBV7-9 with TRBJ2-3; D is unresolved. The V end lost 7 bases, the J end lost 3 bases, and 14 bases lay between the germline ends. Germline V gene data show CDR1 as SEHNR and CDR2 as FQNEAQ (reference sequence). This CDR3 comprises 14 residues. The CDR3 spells CASKRTSATDTQYF. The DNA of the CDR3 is TGTGCCAGCAAAAGGACGAGCGCGACAGATACGCAGTATTTT.

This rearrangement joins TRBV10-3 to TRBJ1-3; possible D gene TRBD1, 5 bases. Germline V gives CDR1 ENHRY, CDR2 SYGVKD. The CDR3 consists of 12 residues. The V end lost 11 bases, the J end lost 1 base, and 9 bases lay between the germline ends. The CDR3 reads CAAQDSGNTIYF. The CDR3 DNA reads TGTGCCGCACAGGATTCTGGAAACACCATATATTTT.

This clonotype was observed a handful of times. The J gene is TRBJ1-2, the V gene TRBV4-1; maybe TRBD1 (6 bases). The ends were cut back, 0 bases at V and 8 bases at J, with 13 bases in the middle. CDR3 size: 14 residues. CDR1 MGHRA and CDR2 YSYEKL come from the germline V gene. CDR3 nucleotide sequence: TGCGCCAGCAGCCAAGATAGGGGGGGAGACGGCTACACCTTC. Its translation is CASSQDRGGDGYTF.

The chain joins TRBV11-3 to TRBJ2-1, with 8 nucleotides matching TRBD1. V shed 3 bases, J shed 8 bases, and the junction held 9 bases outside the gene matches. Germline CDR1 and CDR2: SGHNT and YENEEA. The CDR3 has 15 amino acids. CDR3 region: CASSFRTGSLDEQFF. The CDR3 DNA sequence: TGTGCCAGCAGCTTCCGGACAGGGAGTCTCGATGAGCAGTTCTTC.

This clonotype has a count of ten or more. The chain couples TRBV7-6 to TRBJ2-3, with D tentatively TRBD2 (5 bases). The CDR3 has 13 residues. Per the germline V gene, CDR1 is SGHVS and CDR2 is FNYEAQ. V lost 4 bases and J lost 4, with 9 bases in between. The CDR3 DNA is TGTGCCAGCAGCTCCCGACTATCAGATACGCAGTATTTT. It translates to CASSSRLSDTQYF. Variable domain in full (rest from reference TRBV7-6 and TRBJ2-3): GAGVSQSPRYKVTKRGQDVALRCDPISGHVSLYWYRQALGQGPEFLTYFNYEAQQDKSGLPNDRFSAERPEGSISTLTIQRTEQRDSAMYRCASSSRLSDTQYFGPGTRLTVL.

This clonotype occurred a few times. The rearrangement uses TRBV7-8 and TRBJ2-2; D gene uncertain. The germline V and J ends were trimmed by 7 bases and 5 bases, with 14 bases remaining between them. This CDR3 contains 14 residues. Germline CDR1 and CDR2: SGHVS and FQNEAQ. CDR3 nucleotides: TGTGCCAGCACCGCCCGGTACGATACCGGGGAGCTGTTTTTT. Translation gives CASTARYDTGELFF. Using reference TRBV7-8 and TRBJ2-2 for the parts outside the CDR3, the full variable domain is GAGVSQSPRYKVAKRGQDVALRCDPISGHVSLFWYQQALGQGPEFLTYFQNEAQLDKSGLPSDRFFAERPEGSVSTLKIQRTQQEDSAVYLCASTARYDTGELFFGEGSRLTVL.

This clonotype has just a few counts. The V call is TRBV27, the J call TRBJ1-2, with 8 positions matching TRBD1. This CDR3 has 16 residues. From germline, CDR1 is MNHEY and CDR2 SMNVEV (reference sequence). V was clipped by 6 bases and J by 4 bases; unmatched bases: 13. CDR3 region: CASRQGAPDRLYGYTF. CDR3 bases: TGTGCCAGCAGGCAGGGGGCGCCTGATAGGCTCTATGGCTACACCTTC.

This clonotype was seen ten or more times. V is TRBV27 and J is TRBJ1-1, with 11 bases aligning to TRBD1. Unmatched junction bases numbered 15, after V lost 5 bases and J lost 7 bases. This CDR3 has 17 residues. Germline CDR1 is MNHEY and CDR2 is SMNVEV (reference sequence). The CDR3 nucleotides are TGTGCCAGCAGTCCCATTAGGACAGGGGGCTTTTTTAGTGAAGCTTTCTTT. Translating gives CASSPIRTGGFFSEAFF.

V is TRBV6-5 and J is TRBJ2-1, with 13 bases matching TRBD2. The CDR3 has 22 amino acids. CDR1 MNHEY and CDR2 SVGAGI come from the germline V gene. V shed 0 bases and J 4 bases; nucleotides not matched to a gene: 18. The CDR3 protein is CASSYSIGVSLAGGAGYNEQFF. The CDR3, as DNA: TGTGCCAGCAGTTACTCGATAGGGGTCTCACTAGCGGGGGGGGCGGGATACAATGAGCAGTTCTTC.

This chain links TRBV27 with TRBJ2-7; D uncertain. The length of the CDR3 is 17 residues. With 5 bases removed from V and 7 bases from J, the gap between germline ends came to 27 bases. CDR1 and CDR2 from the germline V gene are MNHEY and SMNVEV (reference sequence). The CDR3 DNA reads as TGTGCCAGCAGTCCGAATCTAAGGACCTCCGAGTTCGGAGAGCAGTACGTC. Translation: CASSPNLRTSEFGEQYV.

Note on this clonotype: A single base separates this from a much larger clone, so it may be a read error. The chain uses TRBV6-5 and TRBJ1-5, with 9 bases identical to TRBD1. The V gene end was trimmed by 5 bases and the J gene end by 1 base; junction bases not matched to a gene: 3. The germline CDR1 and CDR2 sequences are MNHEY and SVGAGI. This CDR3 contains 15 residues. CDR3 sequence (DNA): TGTGCCAGCAGTGGGACAGGGTGGAGCAATCAGCCCCAGCATTTT. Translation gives CASSGTGWSNQPQHF.

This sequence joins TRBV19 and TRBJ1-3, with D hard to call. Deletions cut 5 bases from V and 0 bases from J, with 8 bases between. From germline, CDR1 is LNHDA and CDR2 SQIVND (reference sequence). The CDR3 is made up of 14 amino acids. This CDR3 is CASSGIDSGNTIYF. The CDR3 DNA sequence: TGTGCCAGTAGTGGAATCGACTCTGGAAACACCATATATTTT. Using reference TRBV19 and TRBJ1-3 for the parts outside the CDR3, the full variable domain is DGGITQSPKYLFRKEGQNVTLSCEQNLNHDAMYWYRQDPGQGLRLIYYSQIVNDFQKGDIAEGYSVSREKKESFPLTVTSAQKNPTAFYLCASSGIDSGNTIYFGEGSWLTVV.

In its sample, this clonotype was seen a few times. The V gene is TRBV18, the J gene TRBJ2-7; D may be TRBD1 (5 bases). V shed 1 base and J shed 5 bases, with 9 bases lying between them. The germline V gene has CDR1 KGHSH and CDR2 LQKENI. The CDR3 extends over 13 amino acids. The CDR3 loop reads CASSPQGPNEQYV. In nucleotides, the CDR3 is TGTGCCAGCTCACCACAGGGGCCCAACGAGCAGTACGTC.

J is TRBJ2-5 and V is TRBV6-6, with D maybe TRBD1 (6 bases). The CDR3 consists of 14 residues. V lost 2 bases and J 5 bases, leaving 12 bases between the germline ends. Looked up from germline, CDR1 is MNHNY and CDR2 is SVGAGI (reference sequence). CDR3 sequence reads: CASSYPGDSETQYF. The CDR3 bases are TGTGCCAGCAGTTACCCAGGGGATAGCGAGACCCAGTACTTC.

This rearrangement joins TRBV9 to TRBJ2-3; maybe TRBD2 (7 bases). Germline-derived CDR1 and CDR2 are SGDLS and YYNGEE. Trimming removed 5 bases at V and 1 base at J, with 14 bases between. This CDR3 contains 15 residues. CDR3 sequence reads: CASRRGGGGTDTQYF. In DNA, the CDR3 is TGTGCCAGCAGGAGGGGGGGTGGGGGCACAGATACGCAGTATTTT.

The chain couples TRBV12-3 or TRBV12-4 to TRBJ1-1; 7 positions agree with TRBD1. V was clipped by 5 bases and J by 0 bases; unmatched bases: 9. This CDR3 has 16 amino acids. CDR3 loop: CASSRAGQLMNTEAFF. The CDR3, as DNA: TGTGCCAGCAGTCGAGCGGGACAGTTAATGAACACTGAAGCTTTCTTT.

CDR3 region: CASSVPYTPGGETQYF. For the CDR3, the DNA is TGTGCCAGCAGCGTACCTTATACACCAGGTGGTGAGACCCAGTACTTC. The rearrangement uses TRBV9 and TRBJ2-5, with no clear D. The V and J ends lost 1 base and 5 bases respectively, with 18 bases between them. The CDR3 contains 16 residues. The germline gives CDR1 SGDLS, CDR2 YYNGEE.

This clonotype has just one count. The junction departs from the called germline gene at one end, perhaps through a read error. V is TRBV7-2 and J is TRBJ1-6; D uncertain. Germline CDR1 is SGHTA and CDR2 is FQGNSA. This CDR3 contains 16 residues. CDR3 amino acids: CVSSPHSTERNSPLHF. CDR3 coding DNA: TGTGTCAGCAGCCCCCACTCGACTGAACGTAATTCACCCCTCCACTTT.

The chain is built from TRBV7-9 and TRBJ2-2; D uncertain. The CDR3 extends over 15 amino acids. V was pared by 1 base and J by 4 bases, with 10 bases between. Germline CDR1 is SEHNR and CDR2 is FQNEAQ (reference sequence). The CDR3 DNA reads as TGTGCCAGCAGCTTAGAGGTGGGGTCCACCGGGGAGCTGTTTTTT. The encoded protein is CASSLEVGSTGELFF.